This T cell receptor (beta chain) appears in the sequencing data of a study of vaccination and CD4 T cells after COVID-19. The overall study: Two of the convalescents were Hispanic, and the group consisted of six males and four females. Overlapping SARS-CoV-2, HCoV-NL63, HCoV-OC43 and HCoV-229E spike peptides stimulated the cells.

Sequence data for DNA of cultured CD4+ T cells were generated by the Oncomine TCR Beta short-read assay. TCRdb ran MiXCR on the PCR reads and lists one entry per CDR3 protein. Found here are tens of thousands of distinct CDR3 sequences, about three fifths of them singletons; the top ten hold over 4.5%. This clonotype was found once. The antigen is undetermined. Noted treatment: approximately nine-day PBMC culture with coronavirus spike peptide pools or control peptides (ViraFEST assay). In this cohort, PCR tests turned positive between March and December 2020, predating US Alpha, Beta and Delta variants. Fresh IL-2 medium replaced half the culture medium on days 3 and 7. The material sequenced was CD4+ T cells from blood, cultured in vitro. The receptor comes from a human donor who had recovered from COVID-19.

The CDR3 spells CASSLQVNTEAFF. In nucleotides, the CDR3 is TGTGCCAGCAGCTTACAGGTGAACACTGAAGCTTTCTTT. The V and J genes are TRBV11-2 and TRBJ1-1, with unresolved D. Deletions cut 2 bases from V and 0 bases from J, with 4 bases between. The germline gives CDR1 SGHAT, CDR2 FQNNGV. The CDR3 has 13 residues.